This T cell receptor (beta chain) is from a study of T cell responses to AZD1222 COVID-19 vaccine. Study findings and constraints: Repertoire sampling occurred only after the peak T cell response.

The CDR3 extends over 15 amino acids. Germline CDR1 reads LGHDT; CDR2 reads YNNKEL (reference sequence). V was pared by 6 bases and J by 8 bases, with 22 bases between. Notes on this clone: Its antigen is still unknown.

Only in-frame clones appear in the TCRdb table, and some are missing; sequencing was by immunoSEQ multiplex PCR. The profile shows approximately 74,000 clones, about 90% of them singletons. The TCR was taken from an adult who received the AZD1222 COVID-19 vaccine. The sequencing used peripheral blood, collected 28 days after the second AZD1222 dose. This rearrangement joins TRBV3-1 (or the pseudogene TRBV3-2) to TRBJ1-2; D is possibly TRBD1 (6 bases). The CDR3 here is CASSIDTTGSSGYTF. Written as DNA, the CDR3 is TGTGCCAGCAGTATCGACACTACAGGGTCGTCCGGCTACACCTTC.